Listed here are 15 T cell receptor beta chains from one sample, sequenced in a study of PD-L1 blockade in urothelial cancer. Assay: immunoSEQ multiplex PCR; the TCRdb copy retains only in-frame clones and omits some. The table lists 35,000 to 40,000 clones, about nine tenths of them singletons. The source material was PBMCs, sampled around atezolizumab (anti-PD-L1) treatment. Receptors originate from a man in his sixties or seventies with urothelial cancer.

V is TRBV7-3 and J is TRBJ2-3; D is perhaps TRBD1 (6 bases). Germline assignment: CDR1 SGHTA and CDR2 FQGTGA. This CDR3 has 15 amino acids. The V end was cut by 0 bases, the J end by 1 base, with 8 bases between. CDR3 residues: CASSLTGAGTDTQYF. CDR3 coding DNA: TGTGCCAGCAGCTTAACGGGGGCAGGCACAGATACGCAGTATTTT.

J is TRBJ2-7 and V is TRBV11-2, with TRBD2 matching 10 bases. The CDR3 runs to 15 residues. Trimming took 4 bases from V and 2 from J; bases not matched to a gene: 5. The V gene's germline CDR1 is SGHAT and CDR2 FQNNGV. The CDR3 reads CASSSLAGAPYEQYF. In DNA, the CDR3 is TGTGCCAGCAGCTCCCTAGCGGGAGCCCCCTACGAGCAGTACTTC.

The V and J genes are TRBV28 and TRBJ1-5; D may be TRBD1 (6 bases). The CDR3 has 16 residues. CDR1 is MDHEN, CDR2 SYDVKM, per germline. Trimming took off 5 bases at V and 5 bases at J, with 19 bases between the two ends. The CDR3 region is CASSPFRQASHQPQHF. CDR3 DNA sequence: TGTGCCAGCAGTCCTTTCCGACAGGCCTCCCATCAGCCCCAGCATTTT.

The rearrangement uses TRBV6-4 and TRBJ2-2; 8 bases agree with TRBD2. Unmatched junction bases numbered 8, after V lost 6 bases and J lost 5 bases. The germline V gene has CDR1 MRHNA and CDR2 SNTAGT. The CDR3 covers 15 residues. The CDR3 DNA follows: TGTGCCAGCAGCCCTCGGGAGGGGAGAACCGGGGAGCTGTTTTTT. Translated, it gives CASSPREGRTGELFF.

The V and J genes are TRBV6-1 and TRBJ2-1; tentatively, D is TRBD2 (6 bases). Looked up from germline, CDR1 is MNHNS and CDR2 is SASEGT. The CDR3 is made up of 13 amino acids. The V gene lost 2 bases and the J gene lost 6 bases, with 8 bases spanning the gap. The CDR3 DNA reads TGTGCCAGCAGTGAACAGGGAGGCAATGAGCAGTTCTTC. Amino acid sequence: CASSEQGGNEQFF.

The chain has TRBV11-2 and TRBJ2-7; unclear D gene. The closer fit of TRBJ2-1 to the DNA end suggests the J call may be wrong. Germline assignment: CDR1 SGHAT and CDR2 FQNNGV. The CDR3 covers 13 residues. As DNA, the CDR3 is TGTGCCAGCAGCTCACTAATTATTCGTGAGCAGTTCTTC. Translation: CASSSLIIREQFF.

The chain has TRBV4-1 and TRBJ2-2; D may be TRBD2 (6 bases). Germline CDR1 MGHRA, CDR2 YSYEKL. The CDR3 sequence is 16 residues long. Trimming shortened V by 1 base and J by 3 bases, and 12 bases separated the two germline ends. CDR3 in amino acids: CASSQVLKRDTGELFF. The DNA of the CDR3 is TGCGCCAGCAGCCAAGTATTAAAGCGGGACACCGGGGAGCTGTTTTTT.

The V gene is TRBV30, the J gene TRBJ2-3; TRBD2 matches 12 bases. V was pared by 2 bases and J by 4 bases, with 13 bases of the junction left unmatched. The germline V gene encodes CDR1 GTSNPN and CDR2 SVGIG (reference sequence). The CDR3 sequence is 18 residues long. The CDR3 DNA reads TGTGCCTGGAGTCGATTCTCCACCCCTAGCGGGAGGGCAGATACGCAGTATTTT. As protein: CAWSRFSTPSGRADTQYF. Variable domain in full (rest from reference TRBV30 and TRBJ2-3): SQTIHQWPATLVQPVGSPLSLECTVEGTSNPNLYWYRQAAGRGLQLLFYSVGIGQISSEVPQNLSASRPQDRQFILSSKKLLLSDSGFYLCAWSRFSTPSGRADTQYFGPGTRLTVL.

V usage is TRBV28 and J usage is TRBJ1-1, with TRBD1 matching over 9 bases. Germline V gene lookup returns CDR1 MDHEN and CDR2 SYDVKM. There are 15 residues in the CDR3. Germline trimming cut 3 bases from V and 1 base from J; bases unmatched to any gene: 3. The CDR3 spells CASSLDRGSNTEAFF. The DNA of the CDR3 is TGTGCCAGCAGTTTGGACAGGGGTTCGAACACTGAAGCTTTCTTT. Based on the CDR3 plus reference TRBV28 and TRBJ1-1, the full variable domain is DVKVTQSSRYLVKRTGEKVFLECVQDMDHENMFWYRQDPGLGLRLIYFSYDVKMKEKGDIPEGYSVSREKKERFSLILESASTNQTSMYLCASSLDRGSNTEAFFGQGTRLTVV.

The V gene is TRBV7-9, the J gene TRBJ1-2; 10 bases agree with TRBD1. The CDR3 covers 15 residues. The germline V gene has CDR1 SEHNR and CDR2 FQNEAQ (reference sequence). V shed 7 bases, J shed 5 bases, and the junction held 10 bases outside the gene matches. CDR3 in amino acids: CASTLTGGSRYGYTF. Here the CDR3 DNA reads TGTGCCAGCACATTGACAGGGGGCTCTCGGTATGGCTACACCTTC.

This chain connects TRBV6-6 to TRBJ2-1; the match to TRBD2 covers 8 bases. The germline V gene encodes CDR1 MNHNY and CDR2 SVGAGI (reference sequence). Trimming took 6 bases from V and 7 from J; bases not matched to a gene: 14. This CDR3 spans 16 amino acids. CDR3 DNA sequence: TGTGCCAGCAGCTCGACTTGGGAGCGGGAGAAAAATGAGCAGTTCTTC. It is translated as CASSSTWEREKNEQFF.

V and J are TRBV6-6 and TRBJ2-1; tentatively, D is TRBD2 (6 bases). Germline CDR1 MNHNY, CDR2 SVGAGI (reference sequence). With 3 bases removed from V and 1 base from J, the gap between germline ends came to 10 bases. The CDR3 runs 15 residues. CDR3 sequence reads: CASSYAAGSYNEQFF. The CDR3 DNA reads as TGTGCCAGCAGTTATGCGGCGGGGTCCTACAATGAGCAGTTCTTC.

A single count supports this clone. The chain is built from TRBV6-5 and TRBJ2-2, with 7 bases identical to TRBD2. Germline CDR1 reads MNHEY; CDR2 reads SVGAGI. The CDR3 has 15 amino acids. The trim removed 6 bases at V and 1 base at J, leaving 5 bases unmatched. CDR3 DNA: TGTGCCAGCAGACCCACTAGCGTGAACACCGGGGAGCTGTTTTTT. It encodes CASRPTSVNTGELFF.

The chain is built from TRBV5-8 and TRBJ2-1; 7 nucleotides agree with TRBD2. The ends lost 0 bases at V and 3 bases at J; junction bases unmatched: 6. Germline V gene lookup returns CDR1 SGHTS and CDR2 YDEGEE. CDR3 length: 16 amino acids. The CDR3 bases are TGTGCCAGCAGCTTGGAGGGTAGCGGGTTCTACAATGAGCAGTTCTTC. Encoded protein: CASSLEGSGFYNEQFF. The full variable domain, rest sourced from reference TRBV5-8 and TRBJ2-1, is EAGVTQSPTHLIKTRGQQATLRCSPISGHTSVYWYQQALGLGLQFLLWYDEGEERNRGNFPPRFSGRQFPNYSSELNVNALELEDSALYLCASSLEGSGFYNEQFFGPGTRLTVL.

This rearrangement joins TRBV4-1 to TRBJ2-7, with D perhaps matching TRBD1 (6 bases). V gave up 2 bases and J gave up 3 bases, with 11 bases separating them. The CDR3 loop spans 14 amino acids. CDR1 MGHRA and CDR2 YSYEKL come from the germline V gene. CDR3 region: CASSQTTGYYEQYF. DNA of the CDR3: TGCGCCAGCAGCCAAACTACAGGGTACTACGAGCAGTACTTC.